This T cell receptor (beta chain) was profiled in a study of blood T cell repertoires in COVID-19. Study-level information: The United States, Italy and Spain provided the acute and convalescent COVID-19 samples.

Profiling relied on immunoSEQ multiplex PCR, and the TCRdb table lists in-frame clones only, not all of them. The sample has 200,000 to 250,000 clones, 70% to 90% seen once. The CDR3 covers 13 residues. CDR1 LGHNA and CDR2 YNFKEQ come from the germline V gene. With 2 bases removed from V and 0 bases from J, the gap between germline ends came to 5 bases. The material sequenced was PBMCs or T cells enriched from blood (not recorded which). The chain carries TRBV4-2 and TRBJ2-7; no reliable D call. The receptor was derived from a man aged 30-40 years who had recovered from COVID-19. Here the CDR3 DNA reads TGTGCCAGCAGCCAAATTAGCTCCTACGAGCAGTACTTC. Protein product: CASSQISSYEQYF.